The present entry profiles one T cell receptor (beta chain) with its context. As yet, its antigen is unknown. The record originates from a study of cytomegalovirus exposure and HLA in healthy donors. Study information: An early data release held tens of millions of unique TCRs from HLA-typed donors. Study results and limitations: Evidence from a later analysis indicated that most CMV-associated TCR beta chains looked HLA-restricted.

PCR involved 60 Vbeta and 13 Jbeta primers. Generated by immunoSEQ multiplex PCR, the TCRdb table keeps only in-frame clones and is missing some. This table holds 60,000 to 90,000 clones, 70% found once. V was shortened by 6 bases and J by 2 bases, with 14 bases between the two germline ends. This CDR3 is 14 amino acids long. CDR1 and CDR2 from the germline V gene are MNHNS and SASEGT. The gene calls are TRBV6-1 and TRBJ2-7, with D tentatively TRBD2 (6 bases). Sequencing was carried out using PBMCs. This sequence originates from a woman between 50 and 59 years old in good health and CMV-seropositive. The CDR3 DNA sequence: TGTGCCAGCAGCGAGGGGACTGGGGCCTACGAGCAGTACTTC. As protein: CASSEGTGAYEQYF.